The 25 T cell receptor beta chains below were found in one sample sequenced in a study of blood T cell repertoires in COVID-19. TCRdb keeps only in-frame clones here, not all; method: immunoSEQ multiplex PCR. Altogether roughly 190,000 clones are present, around four fifths being singletons, with the ten largest covering 20%. The specimen sequenced was peripheral blood. The receptors here all came from a human donor in a cohort sampled during active COVID-19.

This chain links TRBV5-6 with TRBJ2-5, with 8 nucleotides matching TRBD2. The J segment lost 4 bases and the V segment lost 2 bases, leaving 16 bases of the junction unmatched. The CDR3 covers 18 residues. CDR1 SGHDT and CDR2 YYEEEE come from the germline V gene. This chain's CDR3 is CASSFRTSLPVKGETQYF. As DNA, the CDR3 is TGTGCCAGCAGCTTCCGGACTAGCCTGCCGGTGAAAGGAGAGACCCAGTACTTC.

This clone appeared a single time. The V gene is TRBV28, the J gene TRBJ2-5; 9 positions agree with TRBD1. V shed 7 bases, J shed 4 bases, and the junction held 16 bases outside the gene matches. CDR3 length equals 17 residues. Germline CDR1 is MDHEN and CDR2 is SYDVKM. This CDR3 is CASITGGGWFMRETQYF. In nucleotides, the CDR3 is TGTGCCAGCATAACAGGGGGCGGATGGTTTATGCGAGAGACCCAGTACTTC.

This clone appeared once. This chain links TRBV6-6 with TRBJ1-4, with unresolved D. Germline lookup yields CDR1 MNHNY and CDR2 SVGAGI (reference sequence). This CDR3 is 12 amino acids long. Between the trimmed V and J ends, which lost 8 bases and 1 base, there was a span of 5 bases. The chain's CDR3 is CASEGTNEKLFF. CDR3 in DNA: TGTGCCAGCGAGGGAACTAATGAAAAACTGTTTTTT.

The chain recombines TRBV11-3 with TRBJ2-1; 11 bases are a match to TRBD1. This CDR3 contains 15 residues. V lost 5 bases to trimming and J lost 5 bases; unmatched junction nucleotides: 5. Germline lookup yields CDR1 SGHNT and CDR2 YENEEA. The CDR3 bases are TGTGCCAGCAGCGACCGGGACAGGGGGAACAATGAGCAGTTCTTC. It specifies CASSDRDRGNNEQFF. The variable domain in full, completed from reference TRBV11-3 and TRBJ2-1, reads EAGVVQSPRYKIIEKKQPVAFWCNPISGHNTLYWYLQNLGQGPELLIRYENEEAVDDSQLPKDRFSAERLKGVDSTLKIQPAELGDSAVYLCASSDRDRGNNEQFFGPGTRLTVL.

The J gene is TRBJ2-7, the V gene TRBV7-2; 12 bases align to TRBD2. The germline gives CDR1 SGHTA, CDR2 FQGNSA. CDR3 length: 15 residues. The junction had 7 bases not matched to a gene; V was cut back by 5 bases and J by 5 bases. The CDR3 nucleotides are TGTGCCAGCAGCCCCAGGACTAGCGGGACCCACGAGCAGTACTTC. This translates into CASSPRTSGTHEQYF.

The rearrangement links TRBV6-5 to TRBJ1-3, with D unclear. V lost 5 bases and J 2 bases, leaving 10 bases between the germline ends. Germline loops: CDR1 MNHEY, CDR2 SVGAGI. The CDR3 is 14 residues long. CDR3 in DNA: TGTGCCAGCAGTCCCGGACTCCCTGGAAACACCATATATTTT. Protein sequence: CASSPGLPGNTIYF.

The rearrangement joins TRBV10-1 to TRBJ2-5; 7 nucleotides agree with TRBD1. This CDR3 comprises 13 residues. Germline CDR1 is WNHNN and CDR2 is SYGVQD (reference sequence). The V gene end was trimmed by 6 bases and the J gene end by 5 bases; junction bases not matched to a gene: 6. The CDR3 DNA reads TGCGCCAGCAGCCGGGACAGCTTGGAGACCCAGTACTTC. It codes for CASSRDSLETQYF.

The gene calls are TRBV5-1 and TRBJ2-2; D unresolved. Trimming took off 4 bases at V and 4 bases at J, with 17 bases between the two ends. CDR3 size: 16 residues. Germline V gene data show CDR1 as SGHRS and CDR2 as YFSETQ. This chain's CDR3 is CASSPIRGVGTGELFF. In DNA form, the CDR3 reads TGCGCCAGCAGCCCCATTCGTGGAGTTGGCACCGGGGAGCTGTTTTTT.

CDR3: CASSLLPGLTKNEQFF. The CDR3 nucleotides read TGTGCCAGCAGCTTGTTGCCCGGACTTACGAAGAATGAGCAGTTCTTC. The J gene is TRBJ2-1, the V gene TRBV7-3; a weak D match, TRBD2 (5 bases). The CDR3 totals 16 residues. The germline V gene has CDR1 SGHTA and CDR2 FQGTGA. V was trimmed by 3 bases and J by 7 bases, leaving 19 bases between them.

V gene TRBV7-6 combines with J gene TRBJ1-1, with TRBD1 matching 8 bases. CDR3 size: 15 residues. Germline CDR1 SGHVS, CDR2 FNYEAQ. V lost 4 bases to trimming and J lost 4 bases; unmatched junction nucleotides: 8. The CDR3 protein is CASSSLQGESTEAFF. The CDR3 nucleotides are TGTGCCAGCAGCTCGTTACAGGGGGAAAGCACTGAAGCTTTCTTT. The whole variable domain, remainder taken from reference TRBV7-6 and TRBJ1-1, is GAGVSQSPRYKVTKRGQDVALRCDPISGHVSLYWYRQALGQGPEFLTYFNYEAQQDKSGLPNDRFSAERPEGSISTLTIQRTEQRDSAMYRCASSSLQGESTEAFFGQGTRLTVV.

The chain couples TRBV19 to TRBJ2-6; TRBD2 might be the D (5 bases). The germline V and J ends were trimmed by 3 bases and 2 bases, with 8 bases remaining between them. Germline values: CDR1 LNHDA, CDR2 SQIVND (reference sequence). CDR3 length: 15 amino acids. Written as DNA, the CDR3 is TGTGCCAGTAGTATGGGAGTCGCTGGGGCCAACGTCCTGACTTTC. It encodes CASSMGVAGANVLTF.

This chain uses TRBV6-5 with TRBJ2-4; 9 bases fit TRBD1. V gave up 0 bases and J gave up 6 bases; unmatched junction bases: 3. Germline assignment: CDR1 MNHEY and CDR2 SVGAGI. The CDR3 sequence is 15 residues long. This chain's CDR3 is CASSYSVDRGNIQYF. The DNA of the CDR3 is TGTGCCAGCAGTTACTCGGTGGACAGGGGAAACATTCAGTACTTC.

This clone was detected once. The V and J genes are TRBV5-8 and TRBJ1-4, with 7 nucleotides matching TRBD1. Germline values: CDR1 SGHTS, CDR2 YDEGEE. The CDR3 length is 13 residues. The trim removed 3 bases at V and 8 bases at J, leaving 4 bases unmatched. The CDR3 coding sequence is TGTGCCAGCAGCTGGGACAGCGTCGAAAAACTGTTTTTT. It yields the protein CASSWDSVEKLFF.

The genes are TRBV10-3 and TRBJ2-1, with a tentative D call TRBD2 (5 bases). The CDR3 runs to 13 residues. Germline V lookup: CDR1 ENHRY, CDR2 SYGVKD. The ends were cut back, 0 bases at V and 7 bases at J, with 7 bases in the middle. CDR3 coding DNA: TGTGCCATCAGTGAGTCTGCGGGTAATGAGCAGTTCTTC. Translated, it gives CAISESAGNEQFF.

V usage is TRBV18 and J usage is TRBJ1-2, with 7 bases aligning to TRBD1. The germline V gene has CDR1 KGHSH and CDR2 LQKENI. J lost 3 bases, V lost 3 bases, and 10 bases had no gene match. The CDR3 spans 16 residues. The CDR3 sequence: CASSPGAQGFYYGYTF. DNA for the CDR3: TGTGCCAGCTCACCGGGAGCACAGGGGTTCTACTATGGCTACACCTTC.

The chain is built from TRBV28 and TRBJ2-7; maybe TRBD2 (6 bases). V dropped 5 bases and J dropped 5 bases, with 16 bases sitting between them. Germline loops: CDR1 MDHEN, CDR2 SYDVKM. CDR3 length: 14 amino acids. CDR3: CASSHRRAHNEQYF. CDR3 bases: TGTGCCAGCAGTCACCGGAGGGCCCACAACGAGCAGTACTTC.

This rearrangement joins TRBV7-9 to TRBJ1-3, with a possible D match to TRBD1 (6 bases). Germline CDR1 and CDR2: SEHNR and FQNEAQ (reference sequence). CDR3 size: 14 residues. With 3 bases removed from V and 4 bases from J, the gap between germline ends came to 10 bases. CDR3 residues: CASSLSDRGNTIYF. DNA for the CDR3: TGTGCCAGCAGCTTGAGCGACAGGGGAAACACCATATATTTT.

This chain uses TRBV6-2 or TRBV6-3 with TRBJ2-2; a weak D match, TRBD1 (6 bases). Trimming left V 3 bases short and J 5 bases short, with 7 bases between. The CDR3 has 13 amino acids. The germline V gene has CDR1 MNHEY and CDR2 SVGEGT. Here the CDR3 reads CASSYRGTGELFF. CDR3 coding DNA: TGTGCCAGCAGTTATAGGGGGACCGGGGAGCTGTTTTTT.

With regard to this clone: At the DNA level, this CDR3 is encoded by other sequences in the same sample as well. This chain uses TRBV6-2 or TRBV6-3 with TRBJ1-1; 7 bases are shared with TRBD1. This CDR3 comprises 13 residues. V shed 6 bases, J shed 5 bases, and the junction held 6 bases outside the gene matches. Germline V CDR1 and CDR2: MNHEY, SVGEGT. This CDR3 reads CASSPPGGTEAFF. The CDR3 DNA reads TGTGCCAGCAGCCCTCCAGGGGGTACTGAAGCTTTCTTT.

On this clone: Other DNA sequences in this sample translate to the same CDR3. DNA for the CDR3: TGTGCCAGCAGTGAGCTAGCGGGAGATGAGCAGTTCTTC. It specifies CASSELAGDEQFF. This sequence joins TRBV2 and TRBJ2-1; 10 nucleotides line up with TRBD2. Germline V gene data show CDR1 as SNHLY and CDR2 as FYNNEI. The ends lost 3 bases at V and 8 bases at J; junction bases unmatched: 1. The CDR3 has 13 residues.

This clone is labeled medium-sized. The gene calls are TRBV27 and TRBJ1-5, with TRBD1 matching over 9 bases. The CDR3 has 16 residues. The J segment lost 2 bases and the V segment lost 4 bases, leaving 6 bases of the junction unmatched. CDR1 MNHEY and CDR2 SMNVEV come from the germline V gene (reference sequence). The CDR3 spells CASSSERTGGNQPQHF. Here the CDR3 DNA reads TGTGCCAGCAGTTCTGAACGGACAGGGGGCAATCAGCCCCAGCATTTT.

This sequence joins TRBV5-1 and TRBJ2-5; 13 bases match TRBD2. After removal of 4 bases from V and 6 bases from J, the junction contained 6 bases not matched to a gene. The CDR3 is 15 amino acids. The germline V gene encodes CDR1 SGHRS and CDR2 YFSETQ. In DNA form, the CDR3 reads TGCGCCAGCAGCCCGGGGACTAGCGGGGAACAGACCCAGTACTTC. Translation gives CASSPGTSGEQTQYF.

This clone has only one observation. The V call is TRBV10-3, the J call TRBJ1-1; 8 bases match TRBD1. The CDR3 extends over 13 amino acids. The germline CDR1 and CDR2 sequences are ENHRY and SYGVKD. The trim removed 5 bases at V and 5 bases at J, leaving 4 bases unmatched. The CDR3 loop reads CAISQGARTEAFF. In DNA form, the CDR3 reads TGTGCCATCAGTCAGGGGGCGCGGACTGAAGCTTTCTTT.

The V and J genes are TRBV28 and TRBJ1-6; D gene unclear. This CDR3 is built from 14 residues. Deletions cut 4 bases from V and 8 bases from J, with 12 bases between. The germline V gene encodes CDR1 MDHEN and CDR2 SYDVKM. The CDR3 DNA reads TGTGCCAGCAGTTCTCCCACCTCGGATTCACCCCTCCACTTT. Its protein is CASSSPTSDSPLHF.

The J gene is TRBJ2-7, the V gene TRBV6-1; weak D call: TRBD1 (6 bases). CDR1 and CDR2 from the germline V gene are MNHNS and SASEGT. V lost 5 bases to trimming and J lost 9 bases, with 23 bases between them. This CDR3 comprises 15 residues. CDR3 region: CASSSVRQVLGGQYV. DNA of the CDR3: TGTGCCAGCAGTTCCGTTCGACAGGTTTTAGGCGGGCAGTACGTC.